The 10 T cell receptor beta chains reported below all come from one sample, sequenced in a study of response to subunit inactivated influenza vaccine. Using its own MiXCR run on the RT-PCR reads, TCRdb lists one record per CDR3 protein. The sample lists 550,000 to 600,000 distinct CDR3 sequences; approximately 10% were seen once. The sample in question was PBMCs from blood, obtained on the day of vaccination. These receptors all come from a man in his fifties or sixties who received an inactivated influenza vaccine.

The chain links TRBV12-3 or TRBV12-4 to TRBJ2-1, with 9 bases that match TRBD2. This CDR3 has 15 amino acids. With V trimmed by 4 bases and J by 9 bases, 10 bases remained unmatched. CDR3 residues: CASSSLGLAIGEQFF. The CDR3 DNA sequence: TGTGCCAGCAGTTCCTTGGGACTAGCAATTGGTGAGCAGTTCTTC.

This clonotype was counted at least ten times. V gene TRBV6-2 or TRBV6-3 combines with J gene TRBJ2-7; perhaps TRBD1 as D (5 bases). V dropped 2 bases and J dropped 2 bases, with 16 bases sitting between them. Germline V gives CDR1 MNHEY, CDR2 SVGEGT. This CDR3 has 16 amino acids. CDR3 DNA: TGTGCCAGCAGTTACGCCGTCGACAGCCTAACCTACGAGCAGTACTTC. Translating it yields CASSYAVDSLTYEQYF.

This clonotype was seen a handful of times. The gene calls are TRBV14 and TRBJ1-3; D is possibly TRBD1 (6 bases). V gave up 5 bases and J gave up 2 bases, with 10 bases separating them. CDR3 length equals 14 residues. CDR1 is SGHDN and CDR2 is FVKESK in the germline V gene. The CDR3 here is CASSIQGPGNTIYF. As DNA, the CDR3 is TGTGCCAGCAGCATACAGGGACCTGGAAACACCATATATTTT.

This clonotype was detected only a few times. V gene TRBV6-1 combines with J gene TRBJ1-4; D is unresolved. This CDR3 is built from 14 residues. Between the trimmed V and J ends, which lost 6 bases and 7 bases, there was a span of 15 bases. CDR1 is MNHNS, CDR2 SASEGT, per germline. CDR3 in amino acids: CASRWTTGSEKLFF. As DNA, the CDR3 is TGTGCCAGCAGATGGACCACGGGGAGTGAAAAACTGTTTTTT.

The chain carries TRBV20-1 and TRBJ2-7; D ambiguous. The CDR3 covers 15 residues. The V gene lost 1 base and the J gene lost 1 base, with 14 bases spanning the gap. CDR1 is DFQATT and CDR2 is SNEGSKA in the germline V gene (reference sequence). The CDR3 reads CSARVGWGPSYEQYF. Here the CDR3 DNA reads TGCAGTGCTAGAGTGGGGTGGGGTCCATCCTACGAGCAGTACTTC.

The chain couples TRBV6-1 to TRBJ2-6, with TRBD1 matching 9 bases. V lost 6 bases, J lost 4 bases, and 13 bases stayed unmatched. The CDR3 loop spans 18 amino acids. Germline CDR1 and CDR2: MNHNS and SASEGT. As DNA, the CDR3 is TGTGCCAGCAGGACCTTCGGACAGGGGACGAGAGGGGCCAACGTCCTGACTTTC. Amino acid sequence: CASRTFGQGTRGANVLTF.

The chain links TRBV7-8 to TRBJ2-1; 11 bases agree with TRBD2. V gave up 1 base and J gave up 0 bases; unmatched junction bases: 2. The CDR3 extends over 17 amino acids. Germline values: CDR1 SGHVS, CDR2 FQNEAQ. The CDR3 nucleotides read TGTGCCAGCAGCTTAGTAGCGGGGGGGAGCTCCTACAATGAGCAGTTCTTC. It encodes CASSLVAGGSSYNEQFF.

The chain combines TRBV11-2 with TRBJ1-1; D not certain. The CDR3 sequence is 15 residues long. V was pared by 5 bases and J by 5 bases, with 18 bases between. Germline CDR1 is SGHAT and CDR2 is FQNNGV. The CDR3 protein is CASSEPKVQWTEAFF. The DNA of the CDR3 is TGTGCCAGCAGCGAGCCTAAGGTGCAGTGGACTGAAGCTTTCTTT.

This chain links TRBV28 with TRBJ2-1, with 13 bases fitting TRBD2. This CDR3 has 17 residues. Trimming removed 5 bases from V and 0 bases from J; junction bases left unmatched: 4. Germline CDR1 is MDHEN and CDR2 is SYDVKM. In DNA, the CDR3 is TGTGCCAGCAGTACCTGGACTAGCGGGAGCTCCTACAATGAGCAGTTCTTC. Residues: CASSTWTSGSSYNEQFF.

The V call is TRBV3-1, the J call TRBJ2-2; 11 bases map to TRBD1. This CDR3 region has 18 residues. Germline CDR1 and CDR2: LGHDT and YNNKEL (reference sequence). J was trimmed by 6 bases and V by 0 bases; bases with no gene match: 9. The chain's CDR3 is CASSQEGCWDRGSGELFF. The CDR3 nucleotides are TGTGCCAGCAGCCAAGAGGGGTGCTGGGACAGGGGGTCCGGGGAGCTGTTTTTT.